This T cell receptor (beta chain) was profiled in a study of cytomegalovirus exposure and HLA in healthy donors. Overall study findings and caveats: Most TCR sequences were rare, but some public TCRs occurred in many donors. A list of 164 TCR beta chains associated with cytomegalovirus was given.

Comment on this clone: Its target is unknown.

V shed 3 bases and J shed 4 bases, with 9 bases lying between them. Germline CDR1 is SEHNR and CDR2 is FQNEAQ (reference sequence). The CDR3 loop spans 13 amino acids. Clones were read by immunoSEQ multiplex PCR, and TCRdb kept only the in-frame ones, dropping some. The data contain 150,000 to 200,000 clones, around four fifths of them singletons. The sequence came from a man aged 18 to 35 in good health and CMV-seropositive. This chain connects TRBV7-9 to TRBJ1-2, with D uncertain. The sequenced material came from PBMCs. CDR3 nucleotide sequence: TGTGCCAGCAGCTTTACAGAGCCCTATGGCTACACCTTC. Encoded protein: CASSFTEPYGYTF. The whole variable domain, filled in from reference TRBV7-9 and TRBJ1-2, reads DTGVSQNPRHKITKRGQNVTFRCDPISEHNRLYWYRQTLGQGPEFLTYFQNEAQLEKSRLLSDRFSAERPKGSFSTLEIQRTEQGDSAMYLCASSFTEPYGYTFGSGTRLTVV.